A single sample gave rise to the 20 T cell receptor beta chains below, sequenced in a study of blood T cell repertoires in COVID-19. Generated by immunoSEQ multiplex PCR, the TCRdb table keeps only in-frame clones and is missing some. Of over 40,000 clones listed, roughly nine tenths are singletons. The sample was peripheral blood. All receptors derive from a man in his 70s with active COVID-19.

The chain joins TRBV6-1 to TRBJ2-3; 11 nucleotides align to TRBD2. The CDR3 totals 17 residues. The J segment lost 2 bases and the V segment lost 2 bases, leaving 6 bases of the junction unmatched. The germline V gene has CDR1 MNHNS and CDR2 SASEGT. CDR3 region: CASSEITSGGHTDTQYF. CDR3 DNA: TGTGCCAGCAGTGAAATCACTAGCGGGGGCCACACAGATACGCAGTATTTT.

This clone is a singleton in its sample. This sequence joins TRBV19 and TRBJ1-4; the match to TRBD1 covers 8 bases. Losses at the gene ends were 7 bases for V and 8 bases for J; bases not matched to a gene: 15. CDR1 LNHDA and CDR2 SQIVND come from the germline V gene (reference sequence). CDR3 size: 16 residues. The CDR3 spells CASKKSRQGAREKLFF. DNA for the CDR3: TGTGCCAGTAAAAAGTCCCGGCAGGGGGCTAGGGAAAAACTGTTTTTT. Full variable domain (remainder filled in from reference TRBV19 and TRBJ1-4): DGGITQSPKYLFRKEGQNVTLSCEQNLNHDAMYWYRQDPGQGLRLIYYSQIVNDFQKGDIAEGYSVSREKKESFPLTVTSAQKNPTAFYLCASKKSRQGAREKLFFGSGTQLSVL.

The V gene is TRBV5-4, the J gene TRBJ2-5; 8 nucleotides line up with TRBD1. V gave up 6 bases and J gave up 2 bases; unmatched junction bases: 6. The CDR3 runs to 14 residues. Germline lookup yields CDR1 SGHNT and CDR2 YYREEE (reference sequence). The chain's CDR3 is CASNQQGAQETQYF. The CDR3 DNA sequence: TGTGCCAGCAACCAGCAGGGGGCACAAGAGACCCAGTACTTC.

The chain joins TRBV7-2 to TRBJ2-1; 9 bases line up with TRBD2. There are 14 residues in the CDR3. V shed 1 base, J shed 8 bases, and the junction held 3 bases outside the gene matches. Germline V lookup: CDR1 SGHTA, CDR2 FQGNSA. For the CDR3, the DNA is TGTGCCAGCAGCTTAGGTAGCGGGGGCGATGAGCAGTTCTTC. Its protein product is CASSLGSGGDEQFF.

The chain carries TRBV21-1 and TRBJ1-2; TRBD1 is taken as the D call from the table, unchecked against the DNA. TRBV21-1 is designated a pseudogene. CDR3 length: 10 residues. CDR3 sequence: CASSPDRGPF. CDR3 DNA: TGTGCCAGCAGCCCGGACAGGGGGCCCTTC.

The chain employs TRBV7-2 and TRBJ2-3; 12 positions match TRBD2. V gave up 2 bases and J gave up 6 bases; unmatched junction bases: 3. From germline, CDR1 is SGHTA and CDR2 FQGNSA. This CDR3 region has 15 residues. The CDR3 region is CASSLTSGGSDTQYF. The CDR3 DNA sequence: TGTGCCAGCAGCTTAACTAGCGGGGGGAGTGATACGCAGTATTTT.

The chain employs TRBV30 and TRBJ1-5; no definite D call. V shed 1 base and J shed 9 bases, with 13 bases lying between them. The CDR3 is made up of 13 amino acids. In germline, CDR1 is GTSNPN, CDR2 SVGIG (reference sequence). Written as DNA, the CDR3 is TGTGCCTGGAGTGGGGCCCCGAAGACGCCCCAGCATTTT. This codes for CAWSGAPKTPQHF.

In regard to this clone: Other nucleotide sequences from this sample produce the same CDR3. The chain is built from TRBV12-5 and TRBJ2-1, with D perhaps matching TRBD1 (6 bases). Germline V lookup: CDR1 LGHNT, CDR2 FRNRAP. The CDR3 consists of 17 residues. V gave up 6 bases and J gave up 5 bases, with 23 bases separating them. CDR3 DNA: TGTGCTAGTGGCTCACCCTTGTGGGGGCGGCGGGACAATGAGCAGTTCTTC. Its protein is CASGSPLWGRRDNEQFF.

V usage is TRBV28 and J usage is TRBJ1-1; 7 nucleotides agree with TRBD1. The germline V gene has CDR1 MDHEN and CDR2 SYDVKM. The CDR3 is made up of 14 amino acids. After removal of 6 bases from V and 0 bases from J, the junction contained 4 bases not matched to a gene. CDR3 coding DNA: TGTGCCAGCAGGACAGGGATCATGAACACTGAAGCTTTCTTT. Protein product: CASRTGIMNTEAFF.

The V call is TRBV10-1, the J call TRBJ1-1; tentatively, D is TRBD1 (5 bases). This CDR3 spans 13 amino acids. Looked up from germline, CDR1 is WNHNN and CDR2 is SYGVQD (reference sequence). The V end lost 4 bases, the J end lost 4 bases, and 10 bases lay between the germline ends. This CDR3 is CASSAGGVTEAFF. For the CDR3, the DNA is TGCGCCAGCAGTGCTGGAGGGGTCACTGAAGCTTTCTTT.

CDR3 bases: TGTGCCAGCAGCCAATCACGGACTATCTGGAACGAGCAGTACTTC. This encodes CASSQSRTIWNEQYF. J is TRBJ2-7 and V is TRBV3-1 (or the pseudogene TRBV3-2), with D possibly TRBD2 on 6 matching bases. The germline V gene has CDR1 LGHDT and CDR2 YNNKEL (reference sequence). Trimming removed 2 bases from V and 5 bases from J, with 16 bases in between. The CDR3 has 15 amino acids.

The genes are TRBV18 and TRBJ2-1; D ambiguous. The V and J ends lost 4 bases and 7 bases respectively, with 8 bases between them. The CDR3 extends over 12 amino acids. CDR1 is KGHSH and CDR2 is LQKENI in the germline V gene. The CDR3 protein is CASSQERNEQFF. In nucleotides, the CDR3 is TGTGCCAGCTCACAAGAGAGGAATGAGCAGTTCTTC.

This CDR3 reads CASSEWGGAAGGYTF. The CDR3 DNA reads TGCGCCAGCAGCGAGTGGGGGGGCGCCGCCGGTGGCTACACCTTC. The rearrangement joins TRBV5-1 to TRBJ1-2; TRBD1 might be the D (6 bases). CDR3 length equals 15 residues. Germline V lookup: CDR1 SGHRS, CDR2 YFSETQ. Trimming removed 4 bases at V and 7 bases at J, with 20 bases between.

J is TRBJ2-7 and V is TRBV7-6; TRBD1 might be the D (6 bases). The germline gives CDR1 SGHVS, CDR2 FNYEAQ. Trimming cost V 5 bases and J 6 bases, with 14 bases left between them. The CDR3 has 13 residues. CDR3 amino acids: CASSTTGTSEQYF. The CDR3 nucleotides are TGTGCCAGCAGCACTACAGGGACCTCCGAGCAGTACTTC.

The genes are TRBV5-1 and TRBJ2-5, with a possible D match to TRBD2 (6 bases). Germline CDR1 and CDR2: SGHRS and YFSETQ. This CDR3 contains 15 residues. Deletions cut 3 bases from V and 2 bases from J, with 14 bases between. This CDR3 is CASSYGTDVQETQYF. In nucleotides, the CDR3 is TGCGCCAGCAGCTACGGGACTGATGTACAAGAGACCCAGTACTTC.

V gene TRBV27 combines with J gene TRBJ2-6; D is unclear. Germline assignment: CDR1 MNHEY and CDR2 SMNVEV (reference sequence). Trimming pared 0 bases from V and 0 bases from J, leaving 9 bases between. The CDR3 totals 17 residues. The DNA for the CDR3 is TGTGCCAGCAGTTTATCCCAGGAAGTCTCTGGGGCCAACGTCCTGACTTTC. Its translation is CASSLSQEVSGANVLTF.

This chain connects TRBV5-1 to TRBJ2-3, with 7 positions matching TRBD2. Germline CDR1 is SGHRS and CDR2 is YFSETQ. There are 15 residues in the CDR3. The V segment lost 4 bases and the J segment 0 bases; nucleotides outside the gene matches: 5. The CDR3 nucleotides read TGCGCCAGCAGCACACTAGCGTCTAGCACAGATACGCAGTATTTT. The encoded protein is CASSTLASSTDTQYF.

There are a few counts of this clone. The chain has TRBV3-1 (or the pseudogene TRBV3-2) and TRBJ1-1; possible D gene TRBD1, 6 bases. Germline-derived CDR1 and CDR2 are LGHDT and YNNKEL (reference sequence). Trimming shortened V by 6 bases and J by 9 bases, and 17 bases separated the two germline ends. The CDR3 contains 13 residues. In DNA form, the CDR3 reads TGTGCCAGCAGTCTCACCGGGACACCTAAAGCTTTCTTT. Amino acids: CASSLTGTPKAFF.

The chain carries TRBV7-8 and TRBJ2-2; TRBD2 matches 7 bases. The V and J ends lost 6 bases and 2 bases, in that order; junction bases with no gene match: 6. The length of the CDR3 is 15 residues. Germline CDR1 and CDR2: SGHVS and FQNEAQ. Here the CDR3 reads CASSQRDYNTGELFF. The CDR3 DNA sequence: TGTGCCAGCAGTCAGCGGGACTACAACACCGGGGAGCTGTTTTTT.

The J gene is TRBJ2-1, the V gene TRBV10-3, with D perhaps TRBD2 (6 bases). The CDR3 loop spans 13 amino acids. Germline V gene lookup returns CDR1 ENHRY and CDR2 SYGVKD. The CDR3 DNA sequence: TGTGCAACGAGTGGCGGGGCTCAGAATGAGCAGTTCTTC. It translates to CATSGGAQNEQFF.